Listed here are 21 T cell receptor beta chains from one sample, sequenced in a study of molecular identifiers for immune sequencing clone quantification. One entry per CDR3 protein, called by TCRdb with MiXCR from the PCR reads. Of some 590,000 distinct CDR3 sequences listed, about 25% were seen once; the top ten hold 0.78%. Material for sequencing was naive CD8+ T cells from blood, with Jurkat cell RNA spiked in. Described subset: FACS-sorted CD8+CD4-CCR7+CD45RA+ naive T cells. All receptors come from a human donor in good health. Some libraries in this study had Jurkat cell RNA spiked in.

At least ten counts were recorded for this clonotype. This sequence joins TRBV12-3 or TRBV12-4 and TRBJ2-3; maybe TRBD2 (6 bases). Trimming pared 6 bases from V and 0 bases from J, leaving 10 bases between. This CDR3 is built from 14 residues. The chain's CDR3 is CASSSGLSTDTQYF. CDR3 in DNA: TGTGCCAGCAGCTCGGGACTTAGCACAGATACGCAGTATTTT.

The chain uses TRBV30 and TRBJ2-7; no clear D. Germline V CDR1 and CDR2: GTSNPN, SVGIG (reference sequence). Trimming pared 3 bases from V and 6 bases from J, leaving 15 bases between. The CDR3 is 13 amino acids. CDR3 sequence (DNA): TGTGCCTGGAGCGCTCCCCTCCGTTCCGAGCAGTACTTC. This translates into CAWSAPLRSEQYF. The full variable domain, rest sourced from reference TRBV30 and TRBJ2-7, is SQTIHQWPATLVQPVGSPLSLECTVEGTSNPNLYWYRQAAGRGLQLLFYSVGIGQISSEVPQNLSASRPQDRQFILSSKKLLLSDSGFYLCAWSAPLRSEQYFGPGTRLTVT.

V gene TRBV27 combines with J gene TRBJ1-1; D may be TRBD1 (6 bases). From germline, CDR1 is MNHEY and CDR2 SMNVEV (reference sequence). V lost 0 bases and J lost 8, with 19 bases in between. This CDR3 is built from 16 residues. The CDR3 DNA follows: TGTGCCAGCAGTTTATCCCCGGGGGCGCTTGATATCGAAGCTTTCTTT. Translation gives CASSLSPGALDIEAFF.

This clonotype was counted at least ten times. The chain is built from TRBV20-1 and TRBJ2-7; D remains unclear. V lost 1 base to trimming and J lost 4 bases, with 5 bases between them. The germline V gene encodes CDR1 DFQATT and CDR2 SNEGSKA (reference sequence). The CDR3 length is 11 residues. The CDR3 region is CSARVIYEQYF. The CDR3 coding sequence is TGCAGTGCTAGAGTAATATACGAGCAGTACTTC.

The gene calls are TRBV7-9 and TRBJ2-1, with TRBD2 matching over 11 bases. The V and J ends lost 3 bases and 8 bases, in that order; junction bases with no gene match: 12. In germline, CDR1 is SEHNR, CDR2 FQNEAQ (reference sequence). The CDR3 length is 17 residues. The chain's CDR3 is CASSFQPSGGSRDEQFF. The CDR3 DNA sequence: TGTGCCAGCAGCTTCCAGCCTAGCGGGGGGTCCAGGGATGAGCAGTTCTTC. The complete variable domain, with remaining parts taken from reference TRBV7-9 and TRBJ2-1, reads DTGVSQNPRHKITKRGQNVTFRCDPISEHNRLYWYRQTLGQGPEFLTYFQNEAQLEKSRLLSDRFSAERPKGSFSTLEIQRTEQGDSAMYLCASSFQPSGGSRDEQFFGPGTRLTVL.

The chain uses TRBV27 and TRBJ2-1; D is perhaps TRBD2 (6 bases). V was pared by 6 bases and J by 11 bases, with 14 bases between. From germline, CDR1 is MNHEY and CDR2 SMNVEV (reference sequence). This CDR3 is 12 amino acids long. As DNA, the CDR3 is TGTGCCAGCAGCCTAGGGGCGGGGCAGCAGTTCTTC. Translating it yields CASSLGAGQQFF.

This clonotype appeared many times. The gene calls are TRBV30 and TRBJ2-2; D might be TRBD2 (5 bases). The V and J ends lost 2 bases and 0 bases respectively, with 10 bases between them. The CDR3 contains 15 residues. Germline lookup yields CDR1 GTSNPN and CDR2 SVGIG (reference sequence). In nucleotides, the CDR3 is TGTGCCTGGAGTCCAGACTACCCGAACACCGGGGAGCTGTTTTTT. Its translation: CAWSPDYPNTGELFF.

About this clonotype: Since a much larger clone is just one base distant, this may be a read error. Since no conserved phenylalanine or tryptophan closes the CDR3, a read error is the likely cause. This chain connects TRBV23-1 to TRBJ2-5; D remains unclear. TRBV23-1 falls under the ORF class, with uncertain function. Trimming removed 4 bases from V and 3 bases from J, with 18 bases in between. CDR3 size: 16 residues. The CDR3 DNA sequence: TGCGCCAGCAGTCCCCACCCCGGGTGGCGGAAAGAGACCCAGTACCTC. It codes for CASSPHPGWRKETQYL.

The chain carries TRBV15 and TRBJ2-1, with unresolved D. The germline V and J ends were trimmed by 8 bases and 1 base, with 9 bases remaining between them. The CDR3 runs 13 residues. Germline V gene sequence: CDR1 LNHNV, CDR2 YYDKDF (reference sequence). The CDR3 DNA is TGTGCCACCGTGGGTGATTCCTACAATGAGCAGTTCTTC. Translating gives CATVGDSYNEQFF.

A few counts support this clonotype. The chain is built from TRBV19 and TRBJ2-7; 9 bases are a match to TRBD2. The CDR3 is 13 amino acids. The V gene's germline CDR1 is LNHDA and CDR2 SQIVND (reference sequence). The trim removed 6 bases at V and 7 bases at J, leaving 7 bases unmatched. The CDR3 nucleotides read TGTGCCAGTAGGAGTAGCGGGAGTGGAGAGCAGTACTTC. It is translated as CASRSSGSGEQYF.

Turning to this clonotype: This may come from a read error, since a much larger clone is one base off. The rearrangement uses TRBV6-2 or TRBV6-3 and TRBJ1-2; D is unresolved. This CDR3 region has 11 residues. Germline-derived CDR1 and CDR2 are MNHEY and SVGEGT. The CDR3 here is CDSSTAYGYTF. The CDR3 nucleotides read TGTGACAGCAGTACAGCTTATGGCTACACCTTC.

This clonotype has a count of ten or more. The chain links TRBV4-1 to TRBJ1-5, with 8 bases matching TRBD1. This CDR3 comprises 15 residues. CDR1 is MGHRA, CDR2 YSYEKL, per germline. V was clipped by 6 bases and J by 2 bases; unmatched bases: 6. CDR3: CASSPDRGGNQPQHF. For the CDR3, the DNA is TGCGCCAGCAGTCCCGACAGGGGAGGCAATCAGCCCCAGCATTTT.

The sample holds many counts of this clonotype. The chain couples TRBV24-1 to TRBJ2-2, with D unclear. The V and J ends lost 4 bases and 7 bases respectively, with 18 bases between them. The CDR3 loop spans 16 amino acids. Germline-derived CDR1 and CDR2 are KGHDR and SFDVKD. This CDR3 reads CATSDPGTEIGGELFF. The CDR3 DNA reads as TGTGCCACCAGTGACCCCGGTACAGAGATCGGCGGGGAGCTGTTTTTT.

This clonotype has ten or more counts. This chain uses TRBV7-8 with TRBJ1-5, with D possibly matching TRBD1 (6 bases). This CDR3 has 16 amino acids. V shed 1 base and J shed 6 bases, with 16 bases lying between them. Per germline, CDR1 SGHVS and CDR2 FQNEAQ. The CDR3 region is CASSLVGGGGTQPQHF. Here the CDR3 DNA reads TGTGCCAGCAGCTTAGTTGGGGGAGGGGGGACTCAGCCCCAGCATTTT.

This clonotype was counted at least ten times. The CDR3 sequence: CASLVGAEQYF. The CDR3 bases are TGTGCCAGCCTGGTCGGGGCCGAGCAGTACTTC. V gene TRBV12-3 or TRBV12-4 combines with J gene TRBJ2-7; D possibly uses TRBD1 or TRBD2 (5 bases each). V was cut by 8 bases and J by 6 bases, with 11 bases left in between. The CDR3 contains 11 residues.

This clonotype was observed at least ten times. The rearrangement joins TRBV3-1 to TRBJ2-3, with D uncertain. Germline CDR1 reads LGHDT; CDR2 reads YNNKEL (reference sequence). V lost 1 base, J lost 2 bases, and 4 bases lay in between. This CDR3 spans 13 amino acids. The chain's CDR3 is CASSQAYTDTQYF. The CDR3 DNA sequence: TGTGCCAGCAGCCAAGCGTACACAGATACGCAGTATTTT.

J is TRBJ2-3 and V is TRBV9; a weak D match, TRBD2 (6 bases). Deletions cut 6 bases from V and 5 bases from J, with 22 bases between. Germline V CDR1 and CDR2: SGDLS, YYNGEE. This CDR3 is built from 16 residues. CDR3 sequence reads: CASNIELWGGGDTQYF. CDR3 nucleotide sequence: TGTGCCAGCAACATAGAATTATGGGGAGGAGGAGATACGCAGTATTTT.

At least ten counts were recorded for this clonotype. The chain joins TRBV7-9 to TRBJ2-1, with D uncertain. This CDR3 region has 12 residues. Germline values: CDR1 SEHNR, CDR2 FQNEAQ (reference sequence). Trimming shortened V by 1 base and J by 8 bases, and 6 bases separated the two germline ends. The CDR3 DNA follows: TGTGCCAGCAGCTTAGGCTCCCATGAGCAGTTCTTC. Residues: CASSLGSHEQFF.

This clonotype was found a few times. The chain combines TRBV11-2 with TRBJ1-1, with 9 bases that match TRBD1. Unmatched junction bases numbered 9, after V lost 4 bases and J lost 3 bases. CDR1 is SGHAT, CDR2 FQNNGV, per germline. The length of the CDR3 is 16 residues. The chain's CDR3 is CASSYGQGNRYTEAFF. The CDR3 nucleotides read TGTGCCAGCAGCTACGGACAGGGGAATCGATACACTGAAGCTTTCTTT.

Regarding this clonotype: A much larger clonotype is one base distant, so this may be a read error. Written as DNA, the CDR3 is TGCGCCAGCTGCCAACGGTCAGGGTCAATCGCTTTCTTT. It codes for CASCQRSGSIAFF. The chain links TRBV4-1 to TRBJ1-1; D is perhaps TRBD1 (5 bases). Germline assignment: CDR1 MGHRA and CDR2 YSYEKL. The length of the CDR3 is 13 residues.

For this clonotype: This may come from a read error, since a much larger clone is one base off. The chain couples TRBV30 to TRBJ2-3; D possibly corresponds to TRBD1 (5 bases). The DNA matches TRBJ1-5 better at its end, which makes the J call doubtful. The germline gives CDR1 GTSNPN, CDR2 SVGIG (reference sequence). This CDR3 region has 14 residues. This CDR3 reads CAWGLAGELDTQHF. For the CDR3, the DNA is TGTGCCTGGGGACTAGCGGGGGAGCTCGATACGCAGCATTTT.